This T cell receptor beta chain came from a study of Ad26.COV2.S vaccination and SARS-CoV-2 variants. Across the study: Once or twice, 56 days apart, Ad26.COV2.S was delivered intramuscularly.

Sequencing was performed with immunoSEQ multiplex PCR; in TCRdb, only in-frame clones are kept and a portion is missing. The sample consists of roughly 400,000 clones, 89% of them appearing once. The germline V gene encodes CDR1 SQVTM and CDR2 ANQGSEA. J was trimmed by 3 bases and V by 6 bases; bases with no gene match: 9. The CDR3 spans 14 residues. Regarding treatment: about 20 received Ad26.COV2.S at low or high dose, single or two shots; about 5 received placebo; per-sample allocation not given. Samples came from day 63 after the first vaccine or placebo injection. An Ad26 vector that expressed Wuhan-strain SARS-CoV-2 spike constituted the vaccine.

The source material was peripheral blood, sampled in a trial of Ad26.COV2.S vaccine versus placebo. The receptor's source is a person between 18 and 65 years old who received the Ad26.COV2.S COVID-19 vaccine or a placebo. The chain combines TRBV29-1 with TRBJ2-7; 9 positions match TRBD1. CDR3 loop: CSVAGTGRGYEQYF. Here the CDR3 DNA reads TGCAGCGTCGCCGGGACAGGGAGGGGCTACGAGCAGTACTTC.